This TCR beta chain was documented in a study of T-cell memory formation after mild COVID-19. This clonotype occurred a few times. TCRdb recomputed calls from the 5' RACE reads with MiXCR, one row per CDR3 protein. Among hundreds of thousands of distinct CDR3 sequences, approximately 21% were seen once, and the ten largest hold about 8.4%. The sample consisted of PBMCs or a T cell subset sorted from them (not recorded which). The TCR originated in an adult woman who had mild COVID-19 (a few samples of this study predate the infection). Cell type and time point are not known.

The CDR3: CASSQGRTGLFF. CDR3 nucleotides: TGTGCCAGCAGCCAAGGAAGGACAGGGCTGTTTTTT. V is TRBV3-1 and J is TRBJ2-2; the match to TRBD1 covers 7 bases. The CDR3 is 12 amino acids. The junction had 3 bases not matched to a gene; V was cut back by 1 base and J by 13 bases. Per germline, CDR1 LGHDT and CDR2 YNNKEL (reference sequence).